One TCR beta chain is described in this entry. Its antigen remains unknown. Both ends of each TCR cDNA library bore sample-specific barcodes. MiXCR, applied by TCRdb to the 5' RACE reads, yields one record per CDR3 protein. The sample records 300,000 to 400,000 distinct CDR3 sequences, roughly 27% being singletons. V shed 3 bases and J shed 3 bases, with 11 bases lying between them. Germline assignment: CDR1 LNHDA and CDR2 SQIVND (reference sequence). The length of the CDR3 is 14 residues. The data stem from a study of identical twins' blood T cells. Study-level background: Around 50 million reads came from about twelve libraries, six alpha, six beta.

Study results and caveats: Out-of-frame TCRbeta clonotypes reportedly had markedly more similar V usage in twins than unrelated donors. Abundant TCRbeta CDR3s overlapped more between twins than with unrelated donors.

This sequence originates from a woman aged 18-49 years in good health. The sequencing input was PBMCs. The chain links TRBV19 to TRBJ1-1; D is possibly TRBD1 (5 bases). The CDR3 region is CASSIPGRYTEAFF. In DNA, the CDR3 is TGTGCCAGTAGTATTCCGGGACGATACACTGAAGCTTTCTTT.